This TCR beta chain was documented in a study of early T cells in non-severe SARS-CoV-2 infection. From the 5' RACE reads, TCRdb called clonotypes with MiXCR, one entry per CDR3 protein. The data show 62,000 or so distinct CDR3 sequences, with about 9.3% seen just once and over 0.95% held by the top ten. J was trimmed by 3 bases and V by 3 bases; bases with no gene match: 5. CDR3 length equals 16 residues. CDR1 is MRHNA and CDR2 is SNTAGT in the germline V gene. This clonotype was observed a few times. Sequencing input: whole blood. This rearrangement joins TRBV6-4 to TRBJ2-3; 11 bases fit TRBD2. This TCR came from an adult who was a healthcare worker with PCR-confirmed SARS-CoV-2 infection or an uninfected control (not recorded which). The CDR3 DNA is TGTGCCAGCAGTGAGCGACTAGCGGGGTTAACAGATACGCAGTATTTT. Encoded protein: CASSERLAGLTDTQYF.